This paragraph reports one TCR beta chain. This CDR3 has 14 amino acids. The TCRbeta library incorporated unique molecular identifiers. TCRdb re-analysed the PCR reads in MiXCR, keeping a single row per CDR3 protein. In the table there are approximately 390,000 distinct CDR3 sequences, roughly 11% of which are singletons. This specimen comes from a study of T-cell reconstitution after alpha-beta-depleted transplantation in children. The receptor comes from a human donor who donated a stem cell graft to a child with acute myeloid leukemia. The sequencing used PBMCs from the stem cell graft donor, collected from the stem cell graft. This chain connects TRBV21-1 to TRBJ2-7; the table's D call, TRBD1, has no DNA check behind it. TRBV21-1 is classified as a pseudogene. CDR3 coding DNA: TGTGCCAGCAGTCCCGGGGGGGCTTCCTACGAGCAGTACTTC. The encoded protein is CASSPGGASYEQYF.